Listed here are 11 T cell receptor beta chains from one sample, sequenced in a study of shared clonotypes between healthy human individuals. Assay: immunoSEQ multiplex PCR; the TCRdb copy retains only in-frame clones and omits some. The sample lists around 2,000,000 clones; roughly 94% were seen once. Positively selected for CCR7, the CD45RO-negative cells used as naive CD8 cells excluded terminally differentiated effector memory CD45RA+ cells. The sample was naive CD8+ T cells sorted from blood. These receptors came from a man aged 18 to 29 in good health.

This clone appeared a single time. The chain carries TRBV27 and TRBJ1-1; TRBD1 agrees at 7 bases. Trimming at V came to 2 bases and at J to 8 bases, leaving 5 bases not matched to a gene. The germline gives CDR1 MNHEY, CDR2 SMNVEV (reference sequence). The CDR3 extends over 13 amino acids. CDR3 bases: TGTGCCAGCAGTTTACTAGGGGGCAAGGAAGCTTTCTTT. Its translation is CASSLLGGKEAFF.

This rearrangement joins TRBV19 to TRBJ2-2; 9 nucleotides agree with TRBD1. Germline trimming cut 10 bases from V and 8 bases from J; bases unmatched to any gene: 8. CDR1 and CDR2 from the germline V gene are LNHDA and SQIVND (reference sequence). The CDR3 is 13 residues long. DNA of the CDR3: TGTGCCACACAGGGGGCACTATCTGGGGAGCTGTTTTTT. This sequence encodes CATQGALSGELFF.

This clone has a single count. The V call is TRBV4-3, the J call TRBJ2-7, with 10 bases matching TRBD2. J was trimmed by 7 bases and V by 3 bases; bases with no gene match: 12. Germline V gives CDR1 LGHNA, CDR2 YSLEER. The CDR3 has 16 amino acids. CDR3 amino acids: CASSQIRTSGRGEQYF. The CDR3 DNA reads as TGCGCCAGCAGCCAGATTCGGACTAGCGGCAGAGGTGAGCAGTACTTC.

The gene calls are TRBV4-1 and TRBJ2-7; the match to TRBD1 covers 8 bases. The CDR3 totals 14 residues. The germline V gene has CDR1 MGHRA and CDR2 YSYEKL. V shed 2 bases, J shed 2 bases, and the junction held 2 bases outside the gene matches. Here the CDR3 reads CASSQPGQAYEQYF. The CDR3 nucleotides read TGCGCCAGCAGCCAACCGGGACAGGCCTACGAGCAGTACTTC.

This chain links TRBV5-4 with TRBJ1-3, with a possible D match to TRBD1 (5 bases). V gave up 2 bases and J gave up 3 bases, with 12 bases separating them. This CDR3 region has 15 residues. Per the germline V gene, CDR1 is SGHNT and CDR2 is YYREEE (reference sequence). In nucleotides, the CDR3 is TGTGCCAGCAGCTTTGGACATTTAATTGGAAACACCATATATTTT. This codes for CASSFGHLIGNTIYF.

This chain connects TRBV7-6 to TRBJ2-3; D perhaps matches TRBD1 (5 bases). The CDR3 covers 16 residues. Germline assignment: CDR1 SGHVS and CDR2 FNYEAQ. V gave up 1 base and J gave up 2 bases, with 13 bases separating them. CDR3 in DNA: TGTGCCAGCAGCTTAGAAGGGGCTTCCTACACAGATACGCAGTATTTT. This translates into CASSLEGASYTDTQYF.

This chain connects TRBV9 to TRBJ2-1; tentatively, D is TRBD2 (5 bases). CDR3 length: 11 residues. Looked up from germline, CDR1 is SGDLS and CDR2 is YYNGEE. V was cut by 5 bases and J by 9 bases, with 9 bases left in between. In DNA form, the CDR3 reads TGTGCCAGCAGTTTAGGGAGTGAGCAGTTCTTC. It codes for CASSLGSEQFF.

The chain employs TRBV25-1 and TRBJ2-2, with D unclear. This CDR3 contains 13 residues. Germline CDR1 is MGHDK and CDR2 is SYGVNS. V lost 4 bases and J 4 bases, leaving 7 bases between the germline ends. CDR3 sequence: CASSVLTTGELFF. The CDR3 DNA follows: TGTGCCAGCAGTGTCCTGACCACCGGGGAGCTGTTTTTT.

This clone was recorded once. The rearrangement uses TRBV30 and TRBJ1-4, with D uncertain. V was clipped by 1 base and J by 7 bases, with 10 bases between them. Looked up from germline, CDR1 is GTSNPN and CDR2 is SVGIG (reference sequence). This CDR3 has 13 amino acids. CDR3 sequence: CAWSEGDGEKLFF. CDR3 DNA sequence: TGTGCCTGGAGTGAAGGAGATGGTGAAAAACTGTTTTTT.

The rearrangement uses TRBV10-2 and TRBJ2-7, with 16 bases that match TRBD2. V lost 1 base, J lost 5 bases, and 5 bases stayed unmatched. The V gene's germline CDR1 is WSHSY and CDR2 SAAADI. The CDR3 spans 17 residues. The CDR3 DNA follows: TGCGCCAGCAGTGAGTGGGGACTAGCGGGAGGGCCGGACGAGCAGTACTTC. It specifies CASSEWGLAGGPDEQYF.

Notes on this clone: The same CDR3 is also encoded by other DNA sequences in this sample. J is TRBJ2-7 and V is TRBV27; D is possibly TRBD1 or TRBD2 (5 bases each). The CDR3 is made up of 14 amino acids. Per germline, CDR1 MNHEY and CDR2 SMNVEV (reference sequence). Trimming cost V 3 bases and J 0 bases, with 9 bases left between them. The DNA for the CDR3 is TGTGCCAGCAGTTTCACCGGGGCCTCCTACGAGCAGTACTTC. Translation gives CASSFTGASYEQYF.